These T cell receptor beta chains were read from a single sample in a study of post-analysis software for immune sequencing data. TCRdb reprocessed the PCR reads via MiXCR and lists one record per CDR3 protein. Among around 200,000 distinct CDR3 sequences listed, approximately 30% were seen once. Source material: blood. The receptors stem from a girl aged 2-17 years with multiple sclerosis. Each CDR3 is given with its conserved first and last residue. A D gene is named only where the DNA matches it firmly. Only part of the rows carry a size: once, few, many, or a class if the clone is expanded.

>.|TRBJ1-2|.|TRBV5-6
CASSLRVGGRNDYTF
TGTGCCAGCAGCTTGCGGGTCGGGGGGCGTAATGACTACACCTTC
>.|TRBJ2-7|.|TRBV9
CASSASRDEQYF
TGTGCCAGCAGCGCTTCGAGAGACGAGCAGTACTTC
>few|TRBJ2-2|.|TRBV5-6
CASSLGQGRGPNTGELFF
TGTGCCAGCAGCTTGGGACAGGGGAGGGGTCCGAACACCGGGGAGCTGTTTTTT
>many|TRBJ2-3|.|TRBV28
CASSSPATSTDTQYF
TGTGCCAGCAGCTCTCCCGCGACAAGCACAGATACGCAGTATTTT
>many|TRBJ2-3|.|TRBV29-1
CSAVLQGPGDTQYF
TGCAGCGCCGTCCTACAGGGTCCAGGGGATACGCAGTATTTT
>many|TRBJ2-1|TRBD2|TRBV6-1
CASSLLAGGNNEQFF
TGTGCCAGCAGCCTCCTAGCGGGAGGCAACAATGAGCAGTTCTTC
>.|TRBJ1-2|TRBD1|TRBV5-6
CASSLWSGGYFNYGYTF
TGTGCCAGCAGCTTGTGGTCAGGGGGATACTTTAACTATGGCTACACCTTC
>.|TRBJ2-1|.|TRBV10-3
CANRPGGTSSNEQFF
TGTGCCAACCGCCCCGGCGGGACCTCTTCCAATGAGCAGTTCTTC
>many|TRBJ1-1|.|TRBV20-1
CSAPTVNTEAFF
TGCAGTGCCCCGACAGTGAACACTGAAGCTTTCTTT
>.|TRBJ2-1|.|TRBV7-9
CASSPDYNEQFF
TGTGCCAGCAGCCCTGACTACAATGAGCAGTTCTTC
>many|TRBJ2-1|TRBD1|TRBV7-9
CASSQRSDTGEIDCEQFF
TGTGCCAGCAGCCAAAGATCCGACACAGGGGAAATCGATTGTGAGCAGTTCTTC
>many|TRBJ2-5|.|TRBV29-1
CSVNRAQETQYF
TGCAGCGTCAACAGGGCTCAAGAGACCCAGTACTTC
>many|TRBJ2-6|TRBD1|TRBV12-3/TRBV12-4
CATSPSPGQGASGANVLTF
TGTGCCACATCCCCTTCACCGGGACAGGGGGCGTCTGGGGCCAACGTCCTGACTTTC
>.|TRBJ1-6|.|TRBV4-1
CASSPPGSPLHF
TGCGCCAGCAGCCCCCCCGGATCACCCCTCCACTTT
>few|TRBJ1-1|.|TRBV12-5
CASGRGNTEAFF
TGTGCTAGTGGTCGGGGTAACACTGAAGCTTTCTTT
>.|TRBJ2-2|TRBD1|TRBV5-1
CASSRTGTGNTGELFF
TGCGCCAGCAGCAGAACCGGGACAGGCAACACCGGGGAGCTGTTTTTT
>.|TRBJ2-5|TRBD2|TRBV19
CASSALATDPYRTEQYF
TGTGCCAGTAGTGCACTAGCGACCGACCCTTACCGTACTGAGCAGTACTTC
>once|TRBJ1-2|.|TRBV12-3/TRBV12-4
CASSFRGSGGYTF
TGTGCCAGCAGTTTTAGGGGGTCCGGTGGCTACACCTTC
>many|TRBJ1-2|TRBD1|TRBV5-6
CASSLAGTGGPGTNYGYTF
TGTGCCAGCAGCTTGGCCGGGACAGGGGGCCCGGGAACAAACTATGGCTACACCTTC
>.|TRBJ1-5|TRBD1|TRBV5-1
CASSTGTGDQPQHF
TGCGCCAGCAGCACCGGGACAGGGGATCAGCCCCAGCATTTT
>few|TRBJ2-2|TRBD1|TRBV3-1
CASTTGAGELFF
TGTGCCAGCACGACAGGGGCCGGGGAGCTGTTTTTT
>.|TRBJ2-7|TRBD1|TRBV12-3/TRBV12-4
CASSYRGLSYEQYF
TGTGCCAGCAGTTACAGGGGGCTCTCCTACGAGCAGTACTTC
>.|TRBJ2-1|TRBD2|TRBV29-1
CSVEGGNTYNEQFF
TGCAGCGTTGAGGGGGGGAACACCTACAATGAGCAGTTCTTC
>many|TRBJ1-2|TRBD1|TRBV4-1
CASSHPGQASYGYTF
TGCGCCAGCAGCCACCCGGGACAGGCGAGCTATGGCTACACCTTC
>.|TRBJ2-1|TRBD2|TRBV5-1
CASSYEGLANNEQFF
TGCGCCAGCAGTTATGAAGGACTAGCGAACAATGAGCAGTTCTTC
>.|TRBJ2-5|.|TRBV10-3
CAISESGGAGQETQYF
TGTGCCATCAGTGAGAGCGGAGGGGCCGGCCAAGAGACCCAGTACTTC
>.|TRBJ2-1|.|TRBV27
CATEGWARDEQFF
TGTGCCACCGAGGGTTGGGCGAGGGATGAGCAGTTCTTC
>many|TRBJ2-7|.|TRBV7-8
CASSLSRGGHEQYF
TGTGCCAGCAGCCTATCCAGGGGAGGCCACGAGCAGTACTTC
>few|TRBJ1-1|TRBD1|TRBV2
CASRKTGLDTEAFF
TGTGCCAGCAGAAAGACAGGGTTGGACACTGAAGCTTTCTTT
>few|TRBJ2-3|TRBD2|TRBV28
CASSFGLATSTDMPYF
TGTGCCAGCAGTTTTGGACTAGCGACTAGCACAGATATGCCGTATTTT
>few|TRBJ1-1|.|TRBV5-1
CASSLDQGMNTEAFF
TGCGCCAGCAGCTTGGATCAGGGCATGAACACTGAAGCTTTCTTT
>.|TRBJ2-7|.|TRBV3-1
CASSQTKAYVQYF
TGTGCCAGCAGCCAAACTAAAGCGTACGTGCAGTACTTC
>many|TRBJ2-5|.|TRBV20-1
CSVQWASGQETQYF
TGCAGTGTCCAGTGGGCTAGTGGCCAAGAGACCCAGTACTTC
>.|TRBJ2-1|.|TRBV7-9
CASGFSNEQFF
TGTGCCAGCGGCTTCAGTAATGAGCAGTTCTTC
>few|TRBJ2-1|TRBD2|TRBV28
CAIPGLAGVFRSYNEQFF
TGTGCCATACCGGGACTAGCGGGAGTATTCCGCTCCTACAATGAGCAGTTCTTC
>.|TRBJ1-1|.|TRBV29-1
CSVRYLGGTEAFF
TGCAGCGTTAGGTACCTGGGGGGGACTGAAGCTTTCTTT
>few|TRBJ1-2|.|TRBV6-5
CASSPFDRKDYGYTF
TGTGCCAGCAGTCCATTCGACAGGAAGGACTATGGCTACACCTTC